Listed below are T cell receptor beta chains from one sample, sequenced in a study of blood T cell repertoires in COVID-19. Generated by immunoSEQ multiplex PCR, the TCRdb table keeps only in-frame clones and is missing some. The sample consists of roughly 300,000 clones, roughly 90% of them appearing once. The sample taken for sequencing was peripheral blood. The receptors were sampled from a woman aged 25-40 years with COVID-19, enrolled during active disease. Each CDR3 is given with its conserved first and last residue. D genes are given only for firm matches. The size field is filled for only some rows; it gives once, few, many or a size class.

TGTGCCAGCAGCCCGACTAGCGGGACAGATACGCAGTATTTT CASSPTSGTDTQYF TRBJ2-3 TRBV2 TRBD2 NA
TGCGCCAGCAGCTTGTCGGTGTCGGAGGAGACCCAGTACTTC CASSLSVSEETQYF TRBJ2-5 TRBV5-1 NA NA
TGTGCCAGCAGCTTCCGGGGTGAGGGCAATCAGCCCCAGCATTTT CASSFRGEGNQPQHF TRBJ1-5 TRBV7-9 NA NA
TGTGCTAGCAGCTTAAGGGGGGGCCTCGACAATGAGCAGTTCTTC CASSLRGGLDNEQFF TRBJ2-1 TRBV7-7 NA NA
TGTGCCAGCAGCCACACAGGGGTTGATGGCTACACCTTC CASSHTGVDGYTF TRBJ1-2 TRBV6-6 TRBD1 NA
TGTGCCAGCAGTCTTCCTGGGGCCGAAAAACTGTTTTTT CASSLPGAEKLFF TRBJ1-4 TRBV28 NA few
TGTGCCAGCAGACCCCAGGTCGGGGAGCTGTTTTTT CASRPQVGELFF TRBJ2-2 TRBV7-2 NA NA
TGCGCCAGCAGCTTGTCGTCAGGGGCCACAGATACGCAGTATTTT CASSLSSGATDTQYF TRBJ2-3 TRBV5-1 NA NA
TGTGCCAGCAGCCAATACAGCTCCGGAACTGAAGCTTTCTTT CASSQYSSGTEAFF TRBJ1-1 TRBV3-1/TRBV3-2 NA NA
TGTGCCAGCACCGACCACCGACACCTACTCAACACCGGGGAGCTGTTTTTT CASTDHRHLLNTGELFF TRBJ2-2 TRBV9 NA NA
TGTGCCATCCTGGACAGAGTGAACACTGAAGCTTTCTTT CAILDRVNTEAFF TRBJ1-1 TRBV10-3 NA NA
TGCGCCAGCAGCCAAATCCGGGACAGGGGAAGCTCACCCCTCCACTTT CASSQIRDRGSSPLHF TRBJ1-6 TRBV4-1 TRBD1 once
TGTGCCAGCAGCTTGGGTGCAGGGGTTGTTGAAAAACTGTTTTTT CASSLGAGVVEKLFF TRBJ1-4 TRBV5-4 NA few
TGCGCCAGCAGCCAAGACTTCGGGACAGTAAGGGGTGAAGCTTTCTTT CASSQDFGTVRGEAFF TRBJ1-1 TRBV4-1 TRBD1 NA
TGTGCCAGCAGTTACCCATTACAGGCTTATAATTCACCCCTCCACTTT CASSYPLQAYNSPLHF TRBJ1-6 TRBV6-6 NA NA
TGTGCCAGCAGTTTATGGGGGGGAGAGACCCAGTACTTC CASSLWGGETQYF TRBJ2-5 TRBV12-3/TRBV12-4 TRBD2 NA
TGTGCCAGCAGTGTAGTCAATAATGAAAAACTGTTTTTT CASSVVNNEKLFF TRBJ1-4 TRBV2 NA NA
TGTGCCAGCAGCTCCCCAGGCTCCTATAATTCACCCCTCCACTTT CASSSPGSYNSPLHF TRBJ1-6 TRBV7-2 NA NA
TGCGCCAGCAGCCCTCAGGGCCGGGAGACCCAGTACTTC CASSPQGRETQYF TRBJ2-5 TRBV5-1 NA NA
TGTGCCAGTAGTATGAGGGGGCCGACCGGGGAGCTGTTTTTT CASSMRGPTGELFF TRBJ2-2 TRBV19 TRBD1 NA
TGTGCCATCAGTCAAGGGGCCCCTGGAGCTTTCTTT CAISQGAPGAFF TRBJ1-1 TRBV30 NA NA
TGTGCCAGCAGCCGATCGGGGGGGCAAACTGAAGCTTTCTTT CASSRSGGQTEAFF TRBJ1-1 TRBV14 NA few
TGTGCCAGCAGCTTCGGATTGACTCACGAGACCCAGTACTTC CASSFGLTHETQYF TRBJ2-5 TRBV9 NA NA
TGCGCCAGCAGCACCCAGGAAAACACTGAAGCTTTCTTT CASSTQENTEAFF TRBJ1-1 TRBV5-1 NA NA
TGTGCCAGCAGCTTAACAAATTCACCCCTCCACTTT CASSLTNSPLHF TRBJ1-6 TRBV13 NA few
TGCGCCAGCAGCGACGGGACAGCCCTCAAGGGAGGCTACACCTTC CASSDGTALKGGYTF TRBJ1-2 TRBV4-1 TRBD1 NA
TGCGCCAGCAGCTGGGGACAGGGCGGAGAAAAACTGTTTTTT CASSWGQGGEKLFF TRBJ1-4 TRBV5-1 TRBD1 NA
TGTGCCAGCAGCCAAGCCACAGGGGGCGTCGGCTATGGCTACACCTTC CASSQATGGVGYGYTF TRBJ1-2 TRBV3-1/TRBV3-2 TRBD1 NA
TGTGCCAGTAGTATCCTTCAGACCGGAGATCAGCCCCAGCATTTT CASSILQTGDQPQHF TRBJ1-5 TRBV19 NA NA
TGCGCCAGCAGCCAAGCCTCTAGCGGGGGAGGGTTCAATGAGCAGTTCTTC CASSQASSGGGFNEQFF TRBJ2-1 TRBV4-1 TRBD2 NA
TGCAGTGCCCCTGCGGCGGGTACGCAGTATTTT CSAPAAGTQYF TRBJ2-3 TRBV20-1 NA NA
TGTGCCAGCAGTTTTAACAGAAATGAAAAACTGTTTTTT CASSFNRNEKLFF TRBJ1-4 TRBV28 NA NA
TGTGCCAGCAGTTTCGCAGAGAACACTGAAGCTTTCTTT CASSFAENTEAFF TRBJ1-1 TRBV27 NA NA
TGTGCCAGCAGCTTGGCCGGGGGACCCTACGAGCAGTACTTC CASSLAGGPYEQYF TRBJ2-7 TRBV5-4 NA NA
TGTGCCAGCAGCTCAACCGGGACTACGGACAATGAGCAGTTCTTC CASSSTGTTDNEQFF TRBJ2-1 TRBV28 TRBD2 once
TGTGCCAGCAGCTTCTCGGGACAGGCGGGGACCCAGTACTTC CASSFSGQAGTQYF TRBJ2-5 TRBV7-2 TRBD1 NA
TGTGCCAGCAGTTACCCGGGGCTAGCGGGGGCCGCAGATACGCAGTATTTT CASSYPGLAGAADTQYF TRBJ2-3 TRBV6-2/TRBV6-3 TRBD2 NA
TGTGCCAGCAGTTACCGCAGTATCTACAATGAGCAGTTCTTC CASSYRSIYNEQFF TRBJ2-1 TRBV6-5 NA NA
TGTGCCAGCAGCTTGACAACCGGGACAGATAATGAGCAGTTCTTC CASSLTTGTDNEQFF TRBJ2-1 TRBV5-4 TRBD1 NA
TGCAGCGTTGTCGGAGCCGGGACAGTTGAAGCTTTCTTT CSVVGAGTVEAFF TRBJ1-1 TRBV29-1 TRBD1 NA
TGCGCCAGCAGTGAGATCTCGGGTGTCCAGTACTTC CASSEISGVQYF TRBJ2-5 TRBV10-2 NA NA
TGTGCCAGCAGCCAAGAGGTCCCAAGAGCGGGGGCCTACAATGAGCAGTTCTTC CASSQEVPRAGAYNEQFF TRBJ2-1 TRBV4-2 TRBD2 NA
TGTGCCAGTCACAGTTCCCCGAATTCACCCCTCCACTTT CASHSSPNSPLHF TRBJ1-6 TRBV19 NA NA
TGTGCCTGGAGTGTTAGCGGGGGGGCAGGACAAGAGACCCAGTACTTC CAWSVSGGAGQETQYF TRBJ2-5 TRBV30 TRBD2 NA
TGTGCCAGCAGTGAACAGGGGGCTGGCTATGGCTACACCTTC CASSEQGAGYGYTF TRBJ1-2 TRBV2 TRBD1 NA
TGTGCCATACAACAGGGGGCTACAGATACGCAGTATTTT CAIQQGATDTQYF TRBJ2-3 TRBV10-3 TRBD1 NA
TGTGCCAGCAGCGACCAGGGGACCGTCAATCAGCCCCAGCATTTT CASSDQGTVNQPQHF TRBJ1-5 TRBV6-2/TRBV6-3 NA NA
TGTGCCAGTAGTACGGGACTAGCGGGGAAAGAGACCCAGTACTTC CASSTGLAGKETQYF TRBJ2-5 TRBV19 TRBD2 NA
TGTGCCAGTAGTCCCCAGACAGGGAGCGCCTATGGCTACACCTTC CASSPQTGSAYGYTF TRBJ1-2 TRBV19 TRBD1 few
TGTGCCAGCAGCCAAGATATCGGACAGATCAACACTGAAGCTTTCTTT CASSQDIGQINTEAFF TRBJ1-1 TRBV4-2 NA NA
TGTGCCAGCAGCTTAGGATGGACTAGCGGGGGTACGGGACGCCACAATGAGCAGTTCTTC CASSLGWTSGGTGRHNEQFF TRBJ2-1 TRBV7-6 TRBD2 NA
TGTGCCAGCAGCTCACCGTGGGGAGGGAGAAATACGCAGTATTTT CASSSPWGGRNTQYF TRBJ2-3 TRBV11-2 TRBD2 NA